This T cell receptor beta chain is drawn from a study of blood T cell repertoires in COVID-19. For the study at large: Acute and convalescent COVID-19 samples came from the United States, Italy and Spain. PBMCs, B-cell-depleted T cells, or T cells were the source of the cDNA or gDNA that made up the material.

Sequencing used immunoSEQ multiplex PCR; TCRdb keeps in-frame clones, though not all of them. The sample includes 35,000 to 45,000 clones, around 80% of them seen just once. The germline V and J ends were trimmed by 2 bases and 4 bases, with 10 bases remaining between them. This CDR3 region has 14 residues. CDR1 is WNHNN, CDR2 SYGVQD, per germline (reference sequence). The clonotype was recovered from a man aged 60-69 years with acute or convalescent COVID-19. The sequencing sample was made of peripheral blood. The rearrangement links TRBV10-1 to TRBJ2-3, with TRBD2 as a possible D gene (5 bases). CDR3 bases: TGCGCCAGCAGTGAGAGGTGGGAGTCAGATACGCAGTATTTT. Its translation is CASSERWESDTQYF.